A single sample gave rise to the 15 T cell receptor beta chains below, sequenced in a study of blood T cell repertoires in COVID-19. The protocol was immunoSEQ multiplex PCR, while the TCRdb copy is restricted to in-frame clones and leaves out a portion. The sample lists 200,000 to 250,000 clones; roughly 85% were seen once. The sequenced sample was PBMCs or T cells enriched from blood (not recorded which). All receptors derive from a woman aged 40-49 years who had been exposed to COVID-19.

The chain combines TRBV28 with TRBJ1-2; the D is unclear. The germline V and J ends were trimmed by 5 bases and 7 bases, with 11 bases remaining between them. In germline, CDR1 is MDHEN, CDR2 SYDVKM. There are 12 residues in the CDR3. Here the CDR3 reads CASSRTPGGYTF. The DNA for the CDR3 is TGTGCCAGCAGTCGGACTCCGGGTGGCTACACCTTC.

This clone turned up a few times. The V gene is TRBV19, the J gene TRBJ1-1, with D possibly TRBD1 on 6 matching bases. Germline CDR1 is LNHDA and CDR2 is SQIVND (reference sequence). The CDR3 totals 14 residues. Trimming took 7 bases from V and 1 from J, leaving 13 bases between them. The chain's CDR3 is CASNGRGPNTEAFF. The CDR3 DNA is TGTGCCAGTAATGGCAGGGGACCGAACACTGAAGCTTTCTTT.

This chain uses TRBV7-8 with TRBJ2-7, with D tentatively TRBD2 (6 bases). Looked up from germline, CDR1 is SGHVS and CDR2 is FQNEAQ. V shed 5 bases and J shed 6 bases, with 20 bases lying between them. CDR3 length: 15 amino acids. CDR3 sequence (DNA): TGTGCCAGCAGCCCCGGGACTTCCCCGACTGTCGAGCAGTACTTC. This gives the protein CASSPGTSPTVEQYF.

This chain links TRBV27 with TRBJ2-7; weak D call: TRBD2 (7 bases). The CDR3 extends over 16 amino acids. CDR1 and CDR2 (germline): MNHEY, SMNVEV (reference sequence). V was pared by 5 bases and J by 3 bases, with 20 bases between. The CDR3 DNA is TGTGCCAGCAGTCTAAGGGGGGGACGGGGAAACTACGAGCAGTACTTC. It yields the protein CASSLRGGRGNYEQYF.

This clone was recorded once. The CDR3 DNA reads as TGTGCCAGCAGCGCGACTAGCGGGGGGGCCTCCTACAATGAGCAGTTCTTC. Residues: CASSATSGGASYNEQFF. The genes are TRBV11-2 and TRBJ2-1, with TRBD2 matching over 14 bases. V shed 5 bases, J shed 0 bases, and the junction held 3 bases outside the gene matches. CDR1 SGHAT and CDR2 FQNNGV come from the germline V gene. This CDR3 contains 17 residues.

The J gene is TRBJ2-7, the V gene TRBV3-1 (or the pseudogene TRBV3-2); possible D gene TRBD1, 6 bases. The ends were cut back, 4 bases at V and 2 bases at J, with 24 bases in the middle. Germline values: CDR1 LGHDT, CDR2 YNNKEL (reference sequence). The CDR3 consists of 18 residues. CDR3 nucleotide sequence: TGTGCCAGCAGCCCACGGAGGACAGCCCGAATGATTACCTACGAGCAGTACTTC. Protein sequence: CASSPRRTARMITYEQYF.

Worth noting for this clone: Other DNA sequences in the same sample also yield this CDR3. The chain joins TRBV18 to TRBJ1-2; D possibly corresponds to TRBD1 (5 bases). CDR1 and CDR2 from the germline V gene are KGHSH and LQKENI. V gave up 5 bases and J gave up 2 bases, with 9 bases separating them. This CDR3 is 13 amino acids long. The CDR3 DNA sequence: TGTGCCAGCTCATCCGACAGAAACTATGGCTACACCTTC. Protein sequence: CASSSDRNYGYTF.

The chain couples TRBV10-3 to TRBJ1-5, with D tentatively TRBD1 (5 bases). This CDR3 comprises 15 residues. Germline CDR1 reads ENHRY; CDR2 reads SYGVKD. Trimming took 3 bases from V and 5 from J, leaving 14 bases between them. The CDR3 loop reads CAISEGQGGDQPQHF. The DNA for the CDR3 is TGTGCCATCAGTGAAGGCCAGGGAGGGGATCAGCCCCAGCATTTT.

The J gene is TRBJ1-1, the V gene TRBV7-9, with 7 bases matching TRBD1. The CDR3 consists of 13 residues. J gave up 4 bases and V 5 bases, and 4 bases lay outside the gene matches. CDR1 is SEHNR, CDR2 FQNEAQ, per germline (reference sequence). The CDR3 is CASSPTGPTEAFF. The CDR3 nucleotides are TGTGCCAGCAGCCCGACAGGGCCCACTGAAGCTTTCTTT.

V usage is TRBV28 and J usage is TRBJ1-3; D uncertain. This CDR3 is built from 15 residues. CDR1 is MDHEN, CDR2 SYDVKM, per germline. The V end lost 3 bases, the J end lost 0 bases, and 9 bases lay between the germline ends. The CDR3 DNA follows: TGTGCCAGCAGTTTTTACGCGGCCTCTGGAAACACCATATATTTT. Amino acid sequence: CASSFYAASGNTIYF.

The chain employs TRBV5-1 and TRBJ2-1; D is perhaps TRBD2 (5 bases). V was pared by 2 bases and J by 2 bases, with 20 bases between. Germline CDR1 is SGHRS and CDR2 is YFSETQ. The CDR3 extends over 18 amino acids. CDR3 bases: TGCGCCAGCAGCTTCACCTTGAGGGTGGGCTTCACCTACAATGAGCAGTTCTTC. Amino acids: CASSFTLRVGFTYNEQFF.

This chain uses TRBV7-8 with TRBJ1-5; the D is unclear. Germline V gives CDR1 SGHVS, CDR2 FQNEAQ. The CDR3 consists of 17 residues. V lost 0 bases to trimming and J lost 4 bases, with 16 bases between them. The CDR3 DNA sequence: TGTGCCAGCAGCTTAGCGCGAGGGTTACCGCTGAATCAGCCCCAGCATTTT. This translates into CASSLARGLPLNQPQHF.

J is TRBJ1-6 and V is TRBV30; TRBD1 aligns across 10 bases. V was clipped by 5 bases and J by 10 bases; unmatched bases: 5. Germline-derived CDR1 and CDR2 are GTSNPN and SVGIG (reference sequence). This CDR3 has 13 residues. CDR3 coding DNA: TGTGCCTGGGACAGGGGGCCGGGATCACCCCTCCACTTT. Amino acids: CAWDRGPGSPLHF.

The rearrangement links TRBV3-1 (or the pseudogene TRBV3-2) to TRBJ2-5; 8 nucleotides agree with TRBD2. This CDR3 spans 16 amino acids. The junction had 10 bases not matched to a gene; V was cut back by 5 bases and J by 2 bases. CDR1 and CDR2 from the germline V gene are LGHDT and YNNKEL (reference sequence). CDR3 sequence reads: CASSEKERGTQETQYF. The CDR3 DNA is TGTGCCAGCAGCGAAAAGGAGCGGGGGACTCAAGAGACCCAGTACTTC.

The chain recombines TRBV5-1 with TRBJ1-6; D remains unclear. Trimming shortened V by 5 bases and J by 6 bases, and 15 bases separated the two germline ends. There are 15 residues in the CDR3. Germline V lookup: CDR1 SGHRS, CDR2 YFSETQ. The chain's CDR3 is CASRIREGGNSPLHF. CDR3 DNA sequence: TGCGCCAGCAGGATAAGGGAGGGTGGTAATTCACCCCTCCACTTT.